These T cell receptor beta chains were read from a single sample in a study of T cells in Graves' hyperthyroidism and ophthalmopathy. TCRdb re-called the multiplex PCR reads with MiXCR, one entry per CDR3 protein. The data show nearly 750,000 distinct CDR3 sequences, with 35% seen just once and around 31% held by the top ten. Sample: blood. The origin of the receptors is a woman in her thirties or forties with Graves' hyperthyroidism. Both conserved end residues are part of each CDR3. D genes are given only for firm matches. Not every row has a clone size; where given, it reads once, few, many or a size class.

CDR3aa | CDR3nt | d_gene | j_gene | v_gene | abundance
CASSRDSSWNSPLHF | TGTGCCAGCAGTCGGGACAGCTCTTGGAATTCACCCCTCCACTTT | TRBD1 | TRBJ1-6 | TRBV12-3/TRBV12-4 | -
CAISDGTGGRRPQHF | TGTGCCATCAGTGATGGGACAGGGGGCAGGCGGCCCCAGCATTTT | TRBD1 | TRBJ1-5 | TRBV10-3 | -
CSVHPWEGDYEQYF | TGCAGCGTCCATCCTTGGGAGGGCGACTACGAGCAGTACTTC | TRBD2 | TRBJ2-7 | TRBV29-1 | -
CASSADRDTKTQYF | TGCGCCAGCAGTGCCGACAGGGACACTAAGACCCAGTACTTC | TRBD1 | TRBJ2-5 | TRBV10-2 | many
CASSTPSGNTGELFF | TGTGCCAGTAGTACCCCCAGCGGGAACACCGGGGAGCTGTTTTTT | - | TRBJ2-2 | TRBV19 | once
CATGRARDRGPGSPLHF | TGTGCCACCGGCAGAGCAAGAGACAGGGGGCCGGGGTCACCCCTCCACTTT | TRBD1 | TRBJ1-6 | TRBV15 | -
CASRSPLHF | TGTGCCAGCCGGTCACCCCTCCACTTT | - | TRBJ1-6 | TRBV7-3 | many
CASSALGTANSPLHF | TGTGCCAGCAGCGCCTTAGGGACAGCAAATTCACCCCTCCACTTT | TRBD1 | TRBJ1-6 | TRBV7-2 | few
CSAVWVAGAPEQYF | TGCAGTGCTGTTTGGGTAGCGGGAGCCCCCGAGCAGTACTTC | TRBD2 | TRBJ2-7 | TRBV20-1 | -
CASSPGTGEVGELFF | TGTGCCAGCAGTCCGGGGACAGGGGAAGTCGGGGAGCTGTTTTTT | TRBD1 | TRBJ2-2 | TRBV7-2 | -
CATSDSTRGDTEAFF | TGTGCCACCAGTGATTCGACGAGGGGGGACACTGAAGCTTTCTTT | - | TRBJ1-1 | TRBV24-1 | many
CASSPGHMNTGELFF | TGTGCCAGCAGCCCAGGACATATGAACACCGGGGAGCTGTTTTTT | - | TRBJ2-2 | TRBV7-9 | many
CASSLGQGGAEAFF | TGTGCCAGCAGCTTAGGACAGGGGGGAGCTGAAGCTTTCTTT | TRBD1 | TRBJ1-1 | TRBV7-9 | many